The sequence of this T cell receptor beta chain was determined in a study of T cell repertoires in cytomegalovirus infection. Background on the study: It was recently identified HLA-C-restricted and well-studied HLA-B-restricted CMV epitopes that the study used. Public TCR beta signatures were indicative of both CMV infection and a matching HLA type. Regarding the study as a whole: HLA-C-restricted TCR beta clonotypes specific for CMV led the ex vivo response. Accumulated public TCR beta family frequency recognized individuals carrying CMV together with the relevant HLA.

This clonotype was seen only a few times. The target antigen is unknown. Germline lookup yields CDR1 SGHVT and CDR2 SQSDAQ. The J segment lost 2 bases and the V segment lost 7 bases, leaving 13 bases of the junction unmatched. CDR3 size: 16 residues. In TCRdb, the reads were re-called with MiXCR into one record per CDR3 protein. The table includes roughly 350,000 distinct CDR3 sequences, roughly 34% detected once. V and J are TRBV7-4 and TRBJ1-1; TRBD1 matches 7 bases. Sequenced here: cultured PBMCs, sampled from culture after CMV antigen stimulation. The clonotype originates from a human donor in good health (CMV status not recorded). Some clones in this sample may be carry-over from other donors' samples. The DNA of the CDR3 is TGTGCCAGCACCCCGCACCCCGGGACAGCAAACACTGAAGCTTTCTTT. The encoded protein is CASTPHPGTANTEAFF.